This T cell receptor beta chain emerged from a study of T cell responses to AZD1222 COVID-19 vaccine. Study in general: Second-dose timings of about 4 or about 12 weeks were pooled.

As for this clone: The antigen is not known.

TCRdb's copy holds only in-frame clones and misses some; the assay was immunoSEQ multiplex PCR. This table has about 150,000 clones, 90% appearing once. Study-level points and caveats: Nearly half of spike-specific TCRs reportedly target variant regions that are unmutated in the B.1.351 and B.1.1.7 variants.

Germline CDR1 and CDR2: MNHEY and SMNVEV (reference sequence). V was pared by 6 bases and J by 2 bases, with 16 bases between. The CDR3 covers 15 residues. The clonotype was recovered from an adult in good health. Material: peripheral blood, obtained on day 0 of AZD1222 vaccination. The rearrangement uses TRBV27 and TRBJ2-5; no clear D. CDR3 sequence: CASSPRGRLQETQYF. CDR3 sequence (DNA): TGTGCCAGCAGCCCAAGAGGACGGCTGCAAGAGACCCAGTACTTC.